These 16 T cell receptor beta chains came from one sample sequenced in a study of shared clonotypes between healthy human individuals. Profiling relied on immunoSEQ multiplex PCR, and the TCRdb table lists in-frame clones only, not all of them. The sample includes a few million clones, more than 85% of them seen just once. The sample taken for sequencing was naive CD4+ T cells from PBMCs. The subset is: CD45RA+ positively selected. The receptors originated from a man aged 18 to 30 in good health. Some clones in this sample may be carry-over from other donors' samples.

With respect to this clone: Other nucleotide sequences in the sample specify the same CDR3. The rearrangement joins TRBV18 to TRBJ1-4; no clear D. The germline V and J ends were trimmed by 4 bases and 0 bases, with 12 bases remaining between them. The germline V gene encodes CDR1 KGHSH and CDR2 LQKENI. The CDR3 has 16 amino acids. This CDR3 is CASSQSQTATNEKLFF. The CDR3 coding sequence is TGTGCCAGCTCACAAAGCCAGACTGCAACTAATGAAAAACTGTTTTTT.

V usage is TRBV7-3 and J usage is TRBJ2-3; 8 nucleotides agree with TRBD2. This CDR3 contains 17 residues. The germline V gene encodes CDR1 SGHTA and CDR2 FQGTGA. The J segment lost 2 bases and the V segment lost 8 bases, leaving 15 bases of the junction unmatched. The CDR3, as DNA: TGTGCCAGCCGACCTCCACCCCGCGGGAGGCCCACAGATACGCAGTATTTT. It translates to CASRPPPRGRPTDTQYF.

The V call is TRBV29-1, the J call TRBJ2-7; 8 nucleotides agree with TRBD1. In germline, CDR1 is SQVTM, CDR2 ANQGSEA. Losses at the gene ends were 4 bases for V and 2 bases for J; bases not matched to a gene: 7. The CDR3 loop spans 14 amino acids. CDR3 in amino acids: CSVGQVQGAYEQYF. CDR3 in DNA: TGCAGCGTTGGACAGGTACAGGGGGCCTACGAGCAGTACTTC.

The chain couples TRBV29-1 to TRBJ2-7; perhaps TRBD2 as D (5 bases). The CDR3 sequence is 13 residues long. Trimming removed 4 bases at V and 5 bases at J, with 15 bases between. Germline V gives CDR1 SQVTM, CDR2 ANQGSEA. CDR3 sequence: CSVGRLALNEQYF. The CDR3 DNA reads TGCAGCGTTGGACGGCTAGCATTGAACGAGCAGTACTTC.

Only one count was recorded for this clone. Written as DNA, the CDR3 is TGCGCCAGCGTCCGGGACAGGGGCTACGAGCAGTACTTC. As protein: CASVRDRGYEQYF. The J gene is TRBJ2-7, the V gene TRBV10-2; 10 bases line up with TRBD1. Germline-derived CDR1 and CDR2 are WSHSY and SAAADI. CDR3 length equals 13 residues. V lost 8 bases to trimming and J lost 3 bases; unmatched junction nucleotides: 4.

The chain has TRBV29-1 and TRBJ2-5; D gene ambiguous. CDR1 is SQVTM, CDR2 ANQGSEA, per germline. The CDR3 totals 14 residues. Trimming shortened V by 4 bases and J by 1 base, and 13 bases separated the two germline ends. DNA of the CDR3: TGCAGCGTTGCGGGCAAGTTCATCCAAGAGACCCAGTACTTC. Its protein product is CSVAGKFIQETQYF.

This clone was observed once. This specimen includes other DNA sequences encoding the same CDR3. The CDR3 reads CASSFRTGSSGNTIYF. Written as DNA, the CDR3 is TGTGCCAGCAGCTTCAGAACGGGATCCTCTGGAAACACCATATATTTT. The chain employs TRBV7-9 and TRBJ1-3; no clear D gene. Trimming removed 3 bases from V and 0 bases from J, with 12 bases in between. Germline CDR1 is SEHNR and CDR2 is FQNEAQ (reference sequence). CDR3 size: 16 residues.

V gene TRBV6-5 combines with J gene TRBJ2-3, with 7 bases fitting TRBD1. The germline CDR1 and CDR2 sequences are MNHEY and SVGAGI. The ends lost 5 bases at V and 1 base at J; junction bases unmatched: 0. This CDR3 contains 13 residues. In nucleotides, the CDR3 is TGTGCCAGCAGTCAGGGGGGCACAGATACGCAGTATTTT. It yields the protein CASSQGGTDTQYF.

This rearrangement joins TRBV7-9 to TRBJ2-5, with D hard to call. V lost 7 bases and J lost 5, with 14 bases in between. The germline CDR1 and CDR2 sequences are SEHNR and FQNEAQ (reference sequence). CDR3 size: 13 residues. The CDR3 DNA reads as TGTGCCAGCACCTCCACCAGCCCGGAGACCCAGTACTTC. It translates to CASTSTSPETQYF.

V gene TRBV28 combines with J gene TRBJ2-7; D remains unclear. This CDR3 is built from 12 residues. Looked up from germline, CDR1 is MDHEN and CDR2 is SYDVKM. The V and J ends lost 7 bases and 3 bases respectively, with 10 bases between them. CDR3: CASKGRLYEQYF. In DNA, the CDR3 is TGTGCCAGCAAAGGCAGACTCTACGAGCAGTACTTC.

This clone has a single count. This chain's CDR3 is CAAGLFTEAFF. The CDR3 DNA is TGTGCCGCGGGGCTATTCACTGAAGCTTTCTTT. V usage is TRBV19 and J usage is TRBJ1-1; the D gene is possibly TRBD1 (5 bases). Trimming pared 11 bases from V and 4 bases from J, leaving 11 bases between. The germline V gene has CDR1 LNHDA and CDR2 SQIVND (reference sequence). The CDR3 has 11 residues.

The chain is built from TRBV5-1 and TRBJ1-1; D gene unclear. Germline CDR1 reads SGHRS; CDR2 reads YFSETQ. Trimming left V 1 base short and J 1 base short, with 8 bases between. This CDR3 has 14 residues. CDR3 in amino acids: CASSLLAENTEAFF. For the CDR3, the DNA is TGCGCCAGCAGCTTGTTAGCGGAGAACACTGAAGCTTTCTTT.

This clone was detected once. J is TRBJ2-1 and V is TRBV2, with D possibly being TRBD1 (6 bases). CDR1 is SNHLY, CDR2 FYNNEI, per germline. V was trimmed by 5 bases and J by 4 bases, leaving 9 bases between them. The CDR3 contains 13 residues. DNA for the CDR3: TGTGCCAGCAGTTCAGGACAGTACAATGAGCAGTTCTTC. It is translated as CASSSGQYNEQFF.

The chain combines TRBV5-1 with TRBJ2-7; no clear D gene. V was shortened by 2 bases and J by 7 bases, with 10 bases between the two germline ends. The CDR3 covers 12 residues. The germline CDR1 and CDR2 sequences are SGHRS and YFSETQ. The CDR3 loop is CASSLPAVEQYF. CDR3 bases: TGCGCCAGCAGCTTACCCGCCGTTGAGCAGTACTTC. Full variable domain (remainder filled in from reference TRBV5-1 and TRBJ2-7): KAGVTQTPRYLIKTRGQQVTLSCSPISGHRSVSWYQQTPGQGLQFLFEYFSETQRNKGNFPGRFSGRQFSNSRSEMNVSTLELGDSALYLCASSLPAVEQYFGPGTRLTVT.

As concerns this clone: One junction end does not reproduce the germline sequence, and a read error may be involved. CDR3 sequence reads: CASSLTRDWGYEQYF. The CDR3 DNA sequence: TGTGCTAGCAGCTTAACGCGGGACTGGGGCTACGAGCAGTACTTC. This chain uses TRBV7-3 with TRBJ2-7; D may be TRBD2 (6 bases). The CDR3 consists of 15 residues. The germline V gene encodes CDR1 SGHTA and CDR2 FQGTGA.

The genes are TRBV28 and TRBJ1-4; 10 nucleotides align to TRBD1. J was trimmed by 10 bases and V by 6 bases; bases with no gene match: 5. Germline V gives CDR1 MDHEN, CDR2 SYDVKM. CDR3 length: 13 amino acids. Here the CDR3 DNA reads TGTGCCAGCAGCCCCGGACAGGGGGGAAAACTGTTTTTT. Residues: CASSPGQGGKLFF.